This record looks at one T cell receptor beta chain sequence and its context. This clone was seen only a few times. Its specific antigen is unknown. Qualities for individual bases were not recorded, and no much larger clone is one base off. From cysteine to phenylalanine, the CDR3 is 13 amino acids long. The DNA shown is the 39-base CDR3, in frame from base 1. The germline V gene sets CDR1 to SGHDT and CDR2 to YYEEEE. At the junction V is shortened by 0 bases and J by 8 bases, with 11 bases in between. Whole blood was collected in K2EDTA tubes by collaborating institutions according to the institutions' own protocols. For TCRbeta analysis, collaborators shipped samples in one of three forms: frozen whole blood, isolated PBMCs, or DNA extracted from either of those sample types. This entry comes from a study of blood T cell repertoires in COVID-19 (dated by TCRdb to the early 2020s). As for the study more broadly: Collaborator samples came from the United States, Italy and Spain and covered acute and convalescent phases of COVID-19. The prospective study material was composed of cDNA or gDNA derived from T cells, B-cell-depleted T cells, or PBMCs. Subjects who had been exposed to COVID-19, were actively infected with it, or had recovered from it provided the deeply sampled blood TCRbeta repertoires that made up the dataset. A freely available public database, intended as a resource for researchers studying the immune response to SARS-CoV-2, is where the repertoires were released. Samples came from the ongoing ImmuneRACE study (first 160 participants) plus 1,254 subjects from 6 global collaborators. Sample metadata almost always included a de-identified subject ID, COVID-19 status, age in years and sex. Where available, HLA class I and class II types were taken from metadata supplied by the sample provider and were not determined by assay-based typing. Study-level results and caveats: The quantity of clinical and demographic metadata differed by source and by participant and was supplied without curation.

The immunoSEQ Assay, a bias-controlled multiplex PCR, was used to amplify TCRbeta CDR3 regions from genomic DNA. The source study handled its data this way. The number of nucleated cells in each sample was estimated from the amplification of reference gene primers within the assay. To quantify the absolute abundance of each unique TCRbeta CDR3 rearrangement, sequence reads were collapsed and filtered. For each sample, productive Simpson clonality was calculated as the square root of Simpson's diversity index over productive rearrangements. In TCRdb, the immuneACCESS table is reduced to in-frame sequences with V and J assigned. These tables do not hold every clone; where another copy was compared, an unresolved V gene accounts for under half, and the others remain unexplained. V and J calls and clone size are those listed in that table; D and trimming were worked out from the DNA. This sample lists more than 130,000 clones; 84% were detected once. The ten biggest clones cover under 9.5% of the sample.

The rearrangement joined TRBV5-6 to TRBJ1-2, with the D gene too uncertain to name. Sequenced material: peripheral blood. The clonotype comes from a woman older than 75 in a cohort sampled during active or convalescent COVID-19. DNA sequence: TGTGCCAGCAGCTTGGTTTTGGGTAGCGGCTACACCTTC. The translation is CASSLVLGSGYTF.